These 14 T cell receptor beta chains were all obtained from the same sample, sequenced in a study of blood T cell repertoires in COVID-19. Clones were sequenced by immunoSEQ multiplex PCR, and TCRdb holds only the in-frame ones, with some missing. The repertoire holds 150,000 or so clones, with under 95% as singletons. The specimen sequenced was peripheral blood. These receptors were obtained from a man aged 50-60 years with acute or convalescent COVID-19.

This clone has only one observation. The chain carries TRBV2 and TRBJ1-5, with 9 bases lining up with TRBD1. V lost 6 bases, J lost 2 bases, and 5 bases stayed unmatched. CDR1 and CDR2 from the germline V gene are SNHLY and FYNNEI. The CDR3 spans 15 residues. CDR3 DNA: TGTGCCAGCAGCGGACAGGGGATTGGCAATCAGCCCCAGCATTTT. Translating gives CASSGQGIGNQPQHF.

This sequence joins TRBV19 and TRBJ2-1; TRBD1 agrees at 9 bases. The CDR3 sequence is 17 residues long. J was trimmed by 5 bases and V by 9 bases; bases with no gene match: 17. Germline CDR1 is LNHDA and CDR2 is SQIVND (reference sequence). DNA of the CDR3: TGTGCCAGCACTAGTAGCCCTTACAGGGGGCCGGACAATGAGCAGTTCTTC. Translation gives CASTSSPYRGPDNEQFF.

J is TRBJ2-3 and V is TRBV30; D uncertain. The length of the CDR3 is 13 residues. V lost 4 bases and J lost 4, with 12 bases in between. The germline gives CDR1 GTSNPN, CDR2 SVGIG (reference sequence). CDR3 coding DNA: TGTGCCTGGATGAAACAACCGCCAGATACGCAGTATTTT. Its protein is CAWMKQPPDTQYF.

The genes are TRBV30 and TRBJ2-3; 8 bases are a match to TRBD1. This CDR3 is 16 amino acids long. Per germline, CDR1 GTSNPN and CDR2 SVGIG (reference sequence). V was pared by 1 base and J by 2 bases, with 8 bases of the junction left unmatched. The CDR3 here is CAWSGGSQGVTDTQYF. CDR3 DNA sequence: TGTGCCTGGAGTGGGGGGTCACAGGGGGTCACAGATACGCAGTATTTT.

This sequence joins TRBV27 and TRBJ1-1, with a weak D call TRBD1 (5 bases). With 6 bases removed from V and 1 base from J, the gap between germline ends came to 12 bases. The CDR3 consists of 14 residues. Germline V gene sequence: CDR1 MNHEY, CDR2 SMNVEV (reference sequence). The CDR3 sequence: CASSPRQPNTEAFF. In DNA, the CDR3 is TGTGCCAGCAGCCCAAGACAGCCGAACACTGAAGCTTTCTTT.

The genes are TRBV27 and TRBJ1-4; possibly TRBD1 for D (5 bases). The CDR3 runs to 17 residues. Trimming shortened V by 3 bases and J by 8 bases, and 22 bases separated the two germline ends. CDR1 and CDR2 (germline): MNHEY, SMNVEV (reference sequence). CDR3 DNA: TGTGCCAGCAGTTTGGGTCCCGGGACTGGGCCGGACGAAAAACTGTTTTTT. Its protein product is CASSLGPGTGPDEKLFF.

The chain links TRBV18 to TRBJ1-3; D gene ambiguous. V lost 2 bases and J 0 bases, leaving 8 bases between the germline ends. Looked up from germline, CDR1 is KGHSH and CDR2 is LQKENI. CDR3 size: 15 residues. This CDR3 reads CASSPNSGSGNTIYF. In DNA, the CDR3 is TGTGCCAGCTCACCAAACTCCGGCTCTGGAAACACCATATATTTT.

CDR3 sequence: CASSVGRGNSPLHF. The CDR3 DNA is TGTGCCAGCAGTGTGGGCAGGGGCAATTCACCCCTCCACTTT. The gene calls are TRBV2 and TRBJ1-6, with D possibly being TRBD1 (6 bases). Trimming stripped 4 bases from V and 7 bases from J, with 11 bases between. There are 14 residues in the CDR3. Germline assignment: CDR1 SNHLY and CDR2 FYNNEI.

This clone has a handful of counts. The V and J genes are TRBV18 and TRBJ1-1; no reliable D call. Trimming removed 6 bases at V and 0 bases at J, with 11 bases between. CDR1 and CDR2 (germline): KGHSH, LQKENI. There are 14 residues in the CDR3. Here the CDR3 reads CASSPERLNTEAFF. The DNA for the CDR3 is TGTGCCAGCTCCCCCGAGCGACTGAACACTGAAGCTTTCTTT.

The CDR3 DNA sequence: TGCGCCAGCAGCTTGGATGACTACGCCTACGAGCAGTACTTC. Translated: CASSLDDYAYEQYF. This chain connects TRBV5-1 to TRBJ2-7; D is possibly TRBD2 (5 bases). This CDR3 is built from 14 residues. V dropped 0 bases and J dropped 2 bases, with 9 bases sitting between them. CDR1 is SGHRS, CDR2 YFSETQ, per germline.

The V call is TRBV28, the J call TRBJ1-1; D gene unclear. This CDR3 is built from 12 residues. Looked up from germline, CDR1 is MDHEN and CDR2 is SYDVKM. V lost 0 bases, J lost 4 bases, and 3 bases lay in between. For the CDR3, the DNA is TGTGCCAGCAGTTTATGGAGCACTGAAGCTTTCTTT. It yields the protein CASSLWSTEAFF.

The chain links TRBV30 to TRBJ1-6; TRBD1 aligns across 7 bases. Germline loops: CDR1 GTSNPN, CDR2 SVGIG (reference sequence). The CDR3 sequence is 15 residues long. V lost 3 bases to trimming and J lost 7 bases; unmatched junction nucleotides: 9. The CDR3 loop is CAWRGPGQINSPLHF. CDR3 coding DNA: TGTGCCTGGAGGGGGCCGGGACAGATAAATTCACCCCTCCACTTT.

This chain connects TRBV2 to TRBJ2-5; a possible D gene is TRBD1 (7 bases). The CDR3 loop spans 15 amino acids. Germline-derived CDR1 and CDR2 are SNHLY and FYNNEI. The V end was cut by 7 bases, the J end by 5 bases, with 20 bases between. The CDR3 protein is CASKLQGLAGETQYF. The CDR3 DNA reads TGTGCCAGCAAATTACAGGGGCTGGCGGGGGAGACCCAGTACTTC.

This clone was picked up one time. The DNA of the CDR3 is TGTGCCATCAGTGATGGTGTCAGATTAAATTCACCCCTCCACTTT. Its translation is CAISDGVRLNSPLHF. V is TRBV10-3 and J is TRBJ1-6; D call uncertain. V lost 3 bases to trimming and J lost 7 bases, with 13 bases between them. The V gene's germline CDR1 is ENHRY and CDR2 SYGVKD. The CDR3 consists of 15 residues.